The present T cell receptor (beta chain) was sequenced within a study of molecular identifiers for immune sequencing clone quantification. For bulk TCR libraries, previously described methods and listed TCR primers were used. TCRdb itself ran the PCR reads through MiXCR, one entry per CDR3 protein. Seen here are about 510,000 distinct CDR3 sequences, about a fifth observed once, and the top ten hold more than 0.8%. Germline V CDR1 and CDR2: MNHEY, SVGAGI. The CDR3 extends over 14 amino acids. V was pared by 6 bases and J by 4 bases, with 14 bases between. This clonotype was counted many times. Sequencing used naive CD8+ T cells from blood, with Jurkat cell RNA spiked in. The subset is: FACS-sorted CD8+CD4-CCR7+CD45RA+ naive T cells. The gene calls are TRBV6-5 and TRBJ2-3, with D possibly being TRBD2 (6 bases). This receptor was obtained from a human donor in good health. Some libraries in this study had Jurkat cell RNA spiked in. CDR3 coding DNA: TGTGCCAGCAGGGATCTAGCGCCCCCAGATACGCAGTATTTT. Translated, it gives CASRDLAPPDTQYF.